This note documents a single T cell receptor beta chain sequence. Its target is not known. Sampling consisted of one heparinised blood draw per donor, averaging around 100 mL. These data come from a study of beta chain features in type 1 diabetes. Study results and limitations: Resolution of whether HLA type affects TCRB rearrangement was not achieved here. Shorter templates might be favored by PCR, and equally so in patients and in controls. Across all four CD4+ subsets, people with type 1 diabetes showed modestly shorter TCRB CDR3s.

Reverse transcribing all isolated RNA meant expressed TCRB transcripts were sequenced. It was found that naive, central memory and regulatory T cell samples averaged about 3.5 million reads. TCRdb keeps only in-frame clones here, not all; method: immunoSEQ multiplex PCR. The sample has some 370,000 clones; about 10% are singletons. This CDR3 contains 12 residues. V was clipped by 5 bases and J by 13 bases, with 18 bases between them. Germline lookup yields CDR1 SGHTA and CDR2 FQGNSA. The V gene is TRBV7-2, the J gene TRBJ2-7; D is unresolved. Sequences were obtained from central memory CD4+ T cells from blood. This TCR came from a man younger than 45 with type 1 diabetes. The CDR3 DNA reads TGTGCCAGCAGCCCCGACTCGGGCGCCAGCTACTTC. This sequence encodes CASSPDSGASYF.